A selection of T cell receptor beta chains follows, all from one sample in a study of blood T cell repertoires in COVID-19. Profiling relied on immunoSEQ multiplex PCR, and the TCRdb table lists in-frame clones only, not all of them. The sample records 200,000 or so clones, 75% to 90% being singletons. Sequenced input: peripheral blood. The receptor set was obtained from a man between 70 and 80 years old with active or convalescent COVID-19. Both conserved end residues are part of each CDR3. The D gene is left open where the match is weak. A clone size is listed for some rows: how often the clone was seen (once, few, many), or a class if it is expanded.

v_gene	j_gene	d_gene	abundance	CDR3nt	CDR3aa
TRBV11-3	TRBJ2-3	.	.	TGTGCCAGCAGCAACAGGGAAACAGATACGCAGTATTTT	CASSNRETDTQYF
TRBV3-1/TRBV3-2	TRBJ2-3	.	.	TGTGCCAGCAGCCAAGGCCGGACAGATACGCAGTATTTT	CASSQGRTDTQYF
TRBV7-9	TRBJ2-5	TRBD1	.	TGTGCCAGCAGCTTAGGGGACAGGGGGTACCAAGAGACCCAGTACTTC	CASSLGDRGYQETQYF
TRBV2	TRBJ2-1	.	.	TGTGCCAGCATTCAAAAATACAATGAGCAGTTCTTC	CASIQKYNEQFF
TRBV7-2	TRBJ2-3	.	.	TGTGCCAGCAGCTTAGTACACCCGGGGGGCGCTAGCACAGATACGCAGTATTTT	CASSLVHPGGASTDTQYF
TRBV19	TRBJ2-1	TRBD2	.	TGTGCCAGTAGTATTAGCGGGGGGGCCCACAATGAGCAGTTCTTC	CASSISGGAHNEQFF
TRBV19	TRBJ2-7	.	.	TGTGCCAGTAGTATAGGTGTGGGAGCGGACTCCTACGAGCAGTACTTC	CASSIGVGADSYEQYF
TRBV10-1	TRBJ2-5	.	.	TGCGCCAGAGTATCAGGGGTCGATGAGACCCAGTACTTC	CARVSGVDETQYF
TRBV3-1/TRBV3-2	TRBJ2-5	TRBD1	.	TGTGCCAGCAGCCAAGGACAGGGAGTGACCCAGTACTTC	CASSQGQGVTQYF
TRBV29-1	TRBJ2-3	TRBD1	.	TGCAGCGTTGCTGGCACAGGGGGGAGCACAGATACGCAGTATTTT	CSVAGTGGSTDTQYF
TRBV7-2	TRBJ2-5	.	.	TGTGCCAGCAGCTTAGCGATCGGGGGGCGGGAGACCCAGTACTTC	CASSLAIGGRETQYF
TRBV11-3	TRBJ2-1	TRBD2	.	TGTGCCAGCAGCCGGGGACTAGCGGGAGGGAGGTCTATCGGTAATGAGCAGTTCTTC	CASSRGLAGGRSIGNEQFF
TRBV27	TRBJ2-1	TRBD2	.	TGTGCCAGCAGTTTGTTTCTACTAGCGGGAGGGCTGTACGGTGAGCAGTTCTTC	CASSLFLLAGGLYGEQFF
TRBV24-1	TRBJ2-5	.	.	TGTGCCACCAGTGACCCTACAGGGATGGAGACCCAGTACTTC	CATSDPTGMETQYF
TRBV7-2	TRBJ2-7	.	once	TGTGCCAGCAGCTTTGAAGGAGCTCGATACGAGCAGTACTTC	CASSFEGARYEQYF
TRBV3-1/TRBV3-2	TRBJ2-7	TRBD2	.	TGTGCCATCCCGGGCCCTAGCGGGTTCTACGAGCAGTACTTC	CAIPGPSGFYEQYF
TRBV6-2/TRBV6-3	TRBJ2-3	TRBD2	.	TGTGCCAGCAGTTACGGAGGGACTAGCGGGGGGGCCAGTACGCAGTATTTT	CASSYGGTSGGASTQYF
TRBV4-1	TRBJ2-2	TRBD2	.	TGCGCCAGCAGCCAAGTCTTCTCCGGGGGGTGGAACACCGGGGAGCTGTTTTTT	CASSQVFSGGWNTGELFF
TRBV28	TRBJ1-2	TRBD1	.	TGTGCCAGCAGGATAGACAGGGGACAATATGGCTACACCTTC	CASRIDRGQYGYTF
TRBV9	TRBJ1-4	TRBD1	.	TGTGCCAGCAGCCTCCGGACAGGGAGAAGTGAAAAACTGTTTTTT	CASSLRTGRSEKLFF
TRBV2	TRBJ1-4	TRBD1	.	TGTGCCAGCAGTGCGGGACAGTCAAAACTGTTTTTT	CASSAGQSKLFF
TRBV10-2	TRBJ1-1	.	.	TGCGCCAGCCAATTCGAGGGAGGTAGTTTCTCTGAAGCTTTCTTT	CASQFEGGSFSEAFF
TRBV5-1	TRBJ2-3	TRBD2	.	TGCGCCAGCAGCTCCGGACTAGCGGGGGGGGGCCCCACAGATACGCAGTATTTT	CASSSGLAGGGPTDTQYF
TRBV5-1	TRBJ1-2	TRBD1	.	TGCGCCAGCAGCCCCACAGGGGACTATGGCTACACCTTC	CASSPTGDYGYTF
TRBV30	TRBJ1-5	TRBD1	.	TGTGCCTGGAGTGGGGACAGCAGGAATCAGCCCCAGCATTTT	CAWSGDSRNQPQHF
TRBV6-5	TRBJ2-1	.	.	TGTGCCAGCAGTTACTCGACAGGTAACAATGAGCAGTTCTTC	CASSYSTGNNEQFF
TRBV18	TRBJ1-2	.	.	TGTGCCAGCTCACCGGTACAGGGCCCCAACAACTATGGCTACACCTTC	CASSPVQGPNNYGYTF
TRBV5-1	TRBJ2-1	.	.	TGCGCCAGCAGCTTGGAGCGAAACTCCTACAATGAGCAGTTCTTC	CASSLERNSYNEQFF